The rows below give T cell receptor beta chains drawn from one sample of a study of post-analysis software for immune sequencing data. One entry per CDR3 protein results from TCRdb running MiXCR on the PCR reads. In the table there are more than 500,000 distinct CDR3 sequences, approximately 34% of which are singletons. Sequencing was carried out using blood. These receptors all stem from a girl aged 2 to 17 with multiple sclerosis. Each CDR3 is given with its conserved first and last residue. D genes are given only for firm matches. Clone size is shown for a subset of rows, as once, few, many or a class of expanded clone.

CDR3 protein: CASSLIGAGGNEKLFF
CDR3 DNA: TGTGCCAGCAGCTTAATCGGGGCTGGGGGTAATGAAAAACTGTTTTTT
D gene: .
J gene: TRBJ1-4
V gene: TRBV11-2
clone size: .

CDR3 protein: CASSLVMDRVTFF
CDR3 DNA: TGTGCCAGCAGCTTAGTTATGGACAGGGTGACTTTCTTT
D gene: TRBD1
J gene: TRBJ1-1
V gene: TRBV13
clone size: .

CDR3 protein: CASSYSVWGASTDTQYF
CDR3 DNA: TGTGCCAGCAGTTACTCGGTTTGGGGGGCTAGCACAGATACGCAGTATTTT
D gene: .
J gene: TRBJ2-3
V gene: TRBV6-5
clone size: many

CDR3 protein: CASSYTTGLQETQYF
CDR3 DNA: TGTGCCAGCAGTTACACCACAGGGTTACAAGAGACCCAGTACTTC
D gene: .
J gene: TRBJ2-5
V gene: TRBV6-6
clone size: .

CDR3 protein: CASSSIGLAEQETQYF
CDR3 DNA: TGTGCCAGCAGCTCCATTGGACTAGCGGAACAAGAGACCCAGTACTTC
D gene: TRBD2
J gene: TRBJ2-5
V gene: TRBV7-9
clone size: .

CDR3 protein: CASGVTGSYEQYF
CDR3 DNA: TGCGCCAGCGGGGTTACAGGATCCTACGAGCAGTACTTC
D gene: .
J gene: TRBJ2-7
V gene: TRBV5-1
clone size: .

CDR3 protein: CASSQETGLAGAETQYF
CDR3 DNA: TGTGCCAGCAGCCAAGAGACAGGACTAGCGGGGGCGGAGACCCAGTACTTC
D gene: TRBD2
J gene: TRBJ2-5
V gene: TRBV3-1
clone size: .

CDR3 protein: CASSLAGDGGSPPHF
CDR3 DNA: TGCGCCAGCAGCTTGGCAGGTGATGGAGGCTCACCCCCCCACTTT
D gene: .
J gene: TRBJ1-6
V gene: TRBV5-1
clone size: .

CDR3 protein: CASSQGTSGYNEQFF
CDR3 DNA: TGTGCCAGCAGCCAAGGGACTAGCGGATACAATGAGCAGTTCTTC
D gene: TRBD2
J gene: TRBJ2-1
V gene: TRBV11-1
clone size: few

CDR3 protein: CASSPRRAGYDKNIQYF
CDR3 DNA: TGTGCCAGCTCACCCCGTAGGGCAGGGTATGACAAAAACATTCAGTACTTC
D gene: .
J gene: TRBJ2-4
V gene: TRBV18
clone size: few

CDR3 protein: CASTSYPGTGSTDTQYF
CDR3 DNA: TGCGCCAGCACCTCCTATCCCGGGACAGGAAGCACAGATACGCAGTATTTT
D gene: TRBD1
J gene: TRBJ2-3
V gene: TRBV5-1
clone size: once

CDR3 protein: CATSDPAGGDEQFF
CDR3 DNA: TGTGCCACCAGTGACCCCGCGGGGGGCGATGAGCAGTTCTTC
D gene: TRBD2
J gene: TRBJ2-1
V gene: TRBV24-1
clone size: .

CDR3 protein: CASSFITSDEQYF
CDR3 DNA: TGTGCCAGCAGCTTTATTACTAGCGACGAGCAGTACTTC
D gene: TRBD2
J gene: TRBJ2-7
V gene: TRBV7-6
clone size: once

CDR3 protein: CASSYSGTAYNEQFF
CDR3 DNA: TGTGCCAGTAGTTACTCCGGGACAGCCTACAATGAGCAGTTCTTC
D gene: TRBD1
J gene: TRBJ2-1
V gene: TRBV12-3/TRBV12-4
clone size: few

CDR3 protein: CATSRAGVTDTQYF
CDR3 DNA: TGTGCCACCTCAAGAGCGGGGGTGACTGATACGCAGTATTTT
D gene: TRBD2
J gene: TRBJ2-3
V gene: TRBV24-1
clone size: .

CDR3 protein: CASSFGGEDTQYF
CDR3 DNA: TGTGCCAGCAGCTTTGGCGGGGAGGATACGCAGTATTTT
D gene: .
J gene: TRBJ2-3
V gene: TRBV11-2
clone size: .

CDR3 protein: CASSSTSGGTQETQYF
CDR3 DNA: TGCGCCAGCAGCTCGACTAGCGGGGGGACCCAAGAGACCCAGTACTTC
D gene: TRBD2
J gene: TRBJ2-5
V gene: TRBV5-1
clone size: .

CDR3 protein: CASSSIGTVSYNEQFF
CDR3 DNA: TGTGCCAGCAGCTCCATCGGGACAGTCTCCTACAATGAGCAGTTCTTC
D gene: TRBD1
J gene: TRBJ2-1
V gene: TRBV7-2
clone size: .

CDR3 protein: CSVERGAGEQYF
CDR3 DNA: TGCAGCGTTGAACGGGGGGCAGGCGAGCAGTACTTC
D gene: .
J gene: TRBJ2-7
V gene: TRBV29-1
clone size: .

CDR3 protein: CASSLRGQFSDTQYF
CDR3 DNA: TGCGCCAGCAGCTTAAGGGGGCAGTTCTCAGATACGCAGTATTTT
D gene: TRBD1
J gene: TRBJ2-3
V gene: TRBV5-1
clone size: once

CDR3 protein: CASSLRGIQETQYF
CDR3 DNA: TGCGCCAGCAGCCTCCGGGGGATCCAAGAGACCCAGTACTTC
D gene: .
J gene: TRBJ2-5
V gene: TRBV5-1
clone size: many

CDR3 protein: CASRRTTGSYGYTF
CDR3 DNA: TGTGCCAGCAGACGCACAACAGGATCCTATGGCTACACCTTC
D gene: .
J gene: TRBJ1-2
V gene: TRBV13
clone size: .

CDR3 protein: CASSQTGSSYNEQFF
CDR3 DNA: TGCGCCAGCAGCCAGACAGGGAGCTCCTACAATGAGCAGTTCTTC
D gene: TRBD1
J gene: TRBJ2-1
V gene: TRBV4-1
clone size: few

CDR3 protein: CASSYGGRWNYGYTF
CDR3 DNA: TGTGCCAGCAGTTATGGTGGGCGATGGAACTATGGCTACACCTTC
D gene: .
J gene: TRBJ1-2
V gene: TRBV12-3/TRBV12-4
clone size: .

CDR3 protein: CASSLVRELFF
CDR3 DNA: TGCGCCAGCAGCTTGGTTCGGGAGCTGTTTTTT
D gene: .
J gene: TRBJ2-2
V gene: TRBV5-1
clone size: once

CDR3 protein: CASSYGTGAYEQYF
CDR3 DNA: TGCGCCAGCAGCTATGGGACAGGGGCGTACGAGCAGTACTTC
D gene: TRBD1
J gene: TRBJ2-7
V gene: TRBV5-1
clone size: .

CDR3 protein: CASSFYRSDTQYF
CDR3 DNA: TGTGCCAGCAGCTTCTACCGATCAGATACGCAGTATTTT
D gene: .
J gene: TRBJ2-3
V gene: TRBV11-2
clone size: few

CDR3 protein: CASSLGDTLRETQYF
CDR3 DNA: TGTGCCAGCTCACTCGGGGACACCCTTCGCGAGACCCAGTACTTC
D gene: .
J gene: TRBJ2-5
V gene: TRBV18
clone size: .

CDR3 protein: CASSRTRDSPLHF
CDR3 DNA: TGTGCCAGCAGCCGGACAAGGGATTCACCCCTCCACTTT
D gene: .
J gene: TRBJ1-6
V gene: TRBV3-1
clone size: few

CDR3 protein: CASRPGLASEQYF
CDR3 DNA: TGTGCCAGCAGACCGGGACTAGCCTCCGAGCAGTACTTC
D gene: TRBD2
J gene: TRBJ2-7
V gene: TRBV13
clone size: .

CDR3 protein: CASSSQGAEQYF
CDR3 DNA: TGTGCCAGCAGCTCACAGGGAGCCGAGCAGTACTTC
D gene: .
J gene: TRBJ2-7
V gene: TRBV7-9
clone size: .

CDR3 protein: CASSSGQGSMSTDTQYF
CDR3 DNA: TGCGCCAGCAGCTCTGGACAGGGGTCTATGAGCACAGATACGCAGTATTTT
D gene: TRBD1
J gene: TRBJ2-3
V gene: TRBV5-1
clone size: .

CDR3 protein: CASSLTGELTEAFF
CDR3 DNA: TGTGCCAGCAGCCTTACAGGGGAGTTGACTGAAGCTTTCTTT
D gene: TRBD1
J gene: TRBJ1-1
V gene: TRBV3-1
clone size: once

CDR3 protein: CASWGRDRNNEQFF
CDR3 DNA: TGTGCCAGTTGGGGTCGGGACCGAAACAATGAGCAGTTCTTC
D gene: .
J gene: TRBJ2-1
V gene: TRBV6-6
clone size: .

CDR3 protein: CASSTYTSDTQYF
CDR3 DNA: TGTGCCAGCAGTACTTACACTAGCGATACGCAGTATTTT
D gene: .
J gene: TRBJ2-3
V gene: TRBV12-3/TRBV12-4
clone size: few

CDR3 protein: CASRGSEADTYVEQYF
CDR3 DNA: TGTGCCAGCAGGGGGTCTGAAGCGGATACCTACGTCGAGCAGTACTTC
D gene: .
J gene: TRBJ2-7
V gene: TRBV21-1
clone size: few

CDR3 protein: CASSPPLGGRRSYEQYF
CDR3 DNA: TGTGCCAGCAGCCCACCATTGGGGGGAAGGAGATCCTACGAGCAGTACTTC
D gene: .
J gene: TRBJ2-7
V gene: TRBV7-8
clone size: .

CDR3 protein: CASSQVSDSQFF
CDR3 DNA: TGTGCCAGCAGCCAAGTTTCGGACAGTCAGTTCTTC
D gene: .
J gene: TRBJ2-1
V gene: TRBV14
clone size: .

CDR3 protein: CSVDRGGNPNEQFF
CDR3 DNA: TGCAGCGTTGATCGGGGGGGCAATCCGAATGAGCAGTTCTTC
D gene: TRBD2
J gene: TRBJ2-1
V gene: TRBV29-1
clone size: few

CDR3 protein: CSARDRYDSGANVLTF
CDR3 DNA: TGCAGTGCTAGAGATCGGTATGACTCTGGGGCCAACGTCCTGACTTTC
D gene: .
J gene: TRBJ2-6
V gene: TRBV20-1
clone size: .

CDR3 protein: CASSYSQVAKNIQYF
CDR3 DNA: TGTGCCAGCAGCTATAGCCAAGTAGCCAAAAACATTCAGTACTTC
D gene: .
J gene: TRBJ2-4
V gene: TRBV6-5
clone size: few

CDR3 protein: CASSLQGACEQYF
CDR3 DNA: TGTGCCAGCAGCTTACAGGGGGCTTGCGAGCAGTACTTC
D gene: TRBD1
J gene: TRBJ2-7
V gene: TRBV11-2
clone size: few

CDR3 protein: CASSLTLGQIKNIQYF
CDR3 DNA: TGTGCCAGCAGCCTGACCCTGGGACAGATCAAAAACATTCAGTACTTC
D gene: TRBD1
J gene: TRBJ2-4
V gene: TRBV7-2
clone size: .

CDR3 protein: CASSLDTDTEAFF
CDR3 DNA: TGCGCCAGCAGCTTGGATACAGACACTGAAGCTTTCTTT
D gene: .
J gene: TRBJ1-1
V gene: TRBV5-1
clone size: few

CDR3 protein: CASSQGQGWTEAFF
CDR3 DNA: TGTGCCAGCAGCCAAGGACAGGGATGGACTGAAGCTTTCTTT
D gene: TRBD1
J gene: TRBJ1-1
V gene: TRBV14
clone size: .

CDR3 protein: CASSWDGRAGELFF
CDR3 DNA: TGTGCCAGCAGCTGGGATGGCCGGGCCGGGGAGCTGTTTTTT
D gene: .
J gene: TRBJ2-2
V gene: TRBV13
clone size: .

CDR3 protein: CASSGLAGPGTQYF
CDR3 DNA: TGTGCCAGCAGCGGACTAGCGGGGCCCGGGACCCAGTACTTC
D gene: TRBD2
J gene: TRBJ2-5
V gene: TRBV9
clone size: .

CDR3 protein: CASSLDSPGTLGDTQYF
CDR3 DNA: TGTGCCAGCAGTTTAGACTCACCCGGCACCCTCGGGGATACGCAGTATTTT
D gene: .
J gene: TRBJ2-3
V gene: TRBV12-3/TRBV12-4
clone size: .

CDR3 protein: CASSIEPGLGETQYF
CDR3 DNA: TGCGCCAGCAGCATCGAACCGGGACTTGGGGAGACCCAGTACTTC
D gene: .
J gene: TRBJ2-5
V gene: TRBV5-1
clone size: .

CDR3 protein: CASSLAGGATDAQYF
CDR3 DNA: TGTGCCAGCAGCTTAGCGGGTGGGGCTACAGATGCGCAGTATTTT
D gene: .
J gene: TRBJ2-3
V gene: TRBV7-9
clone size: .

CDR3 protein: CASDWDRSAAGANVLTF
CDR3 DNA: TGTGCCAGCGACTGGGACCGGTCTGCGGCTGGGGCCAACGTCCTGACTTTC
D gene: .
J gene: TRBJ2-6
V gene: TRBV6-2/TRBV6-3
clone size: .

CDR3 protein: CARGRADTQYF
CDR3 DNA: TGTGCCAGAGGCCGGGCAGATACGCAGTATTTT
D gene: .
J gene: TRBJ2-3
V gene: TRBV12-3/TRBV12-4
clone size: .

CDR3 protein: CSAIARRGKDGYTF
CDR3 DNA: TGCAGCGCTATCGCCCGACGGGGTAAAGATGGCTACACCTTC
D gene: .
J gene: TRBJ1-2
V gene: TRBV29-1
clone size: .

CDR3 protein: CAISGWEQGPDTQYF
CDR3 DNA: TGTGCCATCAGTGGTTGGGAACAGGGGCCAGATACGCAGTATTTT
D gene: TRBD1
J gene: TRBJ2-3
V gene: TRBV10-3
clone size: few

CDR3 protein: CASSRSDNRVGAKNIQYF
CDR3 DNA: TGTGCCAGTAGTAGATCGGACAACAGGGTGGGGGCCAAAAACATTCAGTACTTC
D gene: .
J gene: TRBJ2-4
V gene: TRBV19
clone size: .